This T cell receptor beta chain was captured in a study of Ad26.COV2.S vaccination and SARS-CoV-2 variants. On the study more broadly: In the COV1001 trial, the donor was in the Ad26.COV2.S arm.

Germline CDR1 reads WNHNN; CDR2 reads SYGVQD (reference sequence). This CDR3 region has 15 residues. V trimming: 3 bases; J trimming: 6 bases; junction bases outside the gene matches: 6. The protocol was immunoSEQ multiplex PCR, while the TCRdb copy is restricted to in-frame clones and leaves out a portion. The sample lists some 350,000 clones, more than 75% occurring once. The treatment was: about 20 received Ad26.COV2.S at low or high dose, single or two shots; several received placebo; per-sample allocation not given. Day 63 following the first vaccine or placebo injection was when the samples were taken.

This TCR came from a person aged 18 to 59 who received the Ad26.COV2.S COVID-19 vaccine or a placebo. The material sequenced was peripheral blood, taken in a trial of Ad26.COV2.S vaccine versus placebo. V is TRBV10-1 and J is TRBJ2-2, with TRBD2 matching 8 bases. The CDR3 protein is CASSDDGGASGELFF. The CDR3 coding sequence is TGCGCCAGCAGTGATGACGGGGGGGCGTCCGGGGAGCTGTTTTTT.